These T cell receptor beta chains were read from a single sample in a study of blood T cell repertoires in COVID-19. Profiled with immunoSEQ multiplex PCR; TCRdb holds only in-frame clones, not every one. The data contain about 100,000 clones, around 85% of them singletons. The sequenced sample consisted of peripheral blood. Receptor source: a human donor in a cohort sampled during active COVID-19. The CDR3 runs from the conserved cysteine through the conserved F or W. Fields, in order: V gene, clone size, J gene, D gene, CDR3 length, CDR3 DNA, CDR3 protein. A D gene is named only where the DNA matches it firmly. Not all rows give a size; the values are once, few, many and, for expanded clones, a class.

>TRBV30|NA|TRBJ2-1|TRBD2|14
TGTGCCTGCGGTACTAGCGGGATCGGCAATGAGCAGTTCTTC
CACGTSGIGNEQFF
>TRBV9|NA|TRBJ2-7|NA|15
TGTGCCAGCAGCGTAGGGCCGGGGAGCTCCTACGAGCAGTACTTC
CASSVGPGSSYEQYF
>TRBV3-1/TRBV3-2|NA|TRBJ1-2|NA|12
TGTGCCAGCGAGCCCGGGGGGGTTGGCTACACCTTC
CASEPGGVGYTF
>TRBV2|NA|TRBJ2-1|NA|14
TGTGCCAGCAGTGAAGGTGGCGGATACAATGAGCAGTTCTTC
CASSEGGGYNEQFF
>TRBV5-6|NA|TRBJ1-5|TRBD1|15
TGTGCCAGCAGCTTGGGACAGGGGAGCAATCAGCCCCAGCATTTT
CASSLGQGSNQPQHF
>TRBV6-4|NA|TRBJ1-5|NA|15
TGTGCTCAGTGGGGACGGGGGACTAGCAATCAGCCCCAGCATTTT
CAQWGRGTSNQPQHF
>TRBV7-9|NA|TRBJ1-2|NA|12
TGTGCCAGCAGCTTCCAGGGTCCAGGCTACACCTTC
CASSFQGPGYTF
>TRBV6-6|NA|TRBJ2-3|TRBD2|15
TGTGCCAGCACCGATCTAGCGGGGGGGCTTAATACGCAGTATTTT
CASTDLAGGLNTQYF
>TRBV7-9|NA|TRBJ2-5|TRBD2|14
TGTGCCAGCAGCTTGGGTGGGGGGGTAGAGACCCAGTACTTC
CASSLGGGVETQYF
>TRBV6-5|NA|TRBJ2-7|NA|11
TGTGCCAGCAGTTTCCTCTACGAGCAGTACTTC
CASSFLYEQYF
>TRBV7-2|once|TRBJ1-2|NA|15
TGTGCCAGCAGCTTATTTCAGCTTAGGACAGATGGCTACACCTTC
CASSLFQLRTDGYTF
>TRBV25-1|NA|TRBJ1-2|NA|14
TGTGCCAGCAGTTCTACAGCAACTAACTATGGCTACACCTTC
CASSSTATNYGYTF
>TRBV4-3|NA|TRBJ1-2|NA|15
TGCGCCAGCAGTTTCTTTGGTGGCACTAACTATGGCTACACCTTC
CASSFFGGTNYGYTF
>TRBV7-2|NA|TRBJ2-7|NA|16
TGTGCCAGCAGCCCCAGCCGGGGGGCGCTTGTCTACGAGCAGTACTTC
CASSPSRGALVYEQYF
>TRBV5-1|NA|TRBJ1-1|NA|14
TGCGCCAGCAGCTCTACAGGTATGAACACTGAAGCTTTCTTT
CASSSTGMNTEAFF
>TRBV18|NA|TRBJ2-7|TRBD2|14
TGTGCCAGCTCGCCGTTGGGGGGGGCCTACGAGCAGTACTTC
CASSPLGGAYEQYF
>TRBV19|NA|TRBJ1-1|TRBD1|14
TGTGCCAGTAGTATAGGACCCGGGACAGGAGAAGCTTTCTTT
CASSIGPGTGEAFF
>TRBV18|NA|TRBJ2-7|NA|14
TGTGCCAGCTCACCACAGGGGTCCACCTACGAGCAGTACTTC
CASSPQGSTYEQYF
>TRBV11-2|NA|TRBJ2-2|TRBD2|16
TGTGCCAGCAGCTTAAGGCGGGGGGACAACACCGGGGAGCTGTTTTTT
CASSLRRGDNTGELFF
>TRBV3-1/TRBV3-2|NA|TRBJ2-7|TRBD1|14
TGTGCCAGCAGCCAAACAGGGGGAACCTACGAGCAGTACTTC
CASSQTGGTYEQYF
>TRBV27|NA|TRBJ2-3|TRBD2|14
TGTGCCAGCACCACGGGGGGGCCCACAGATACGCAGTATTTT
CASTTGGPTDTQYF
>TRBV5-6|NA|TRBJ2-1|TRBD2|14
TGTGCCAGCAGCTTGGGAACTAGCGGGGTCCTTCGGTTCTTC
CASSLGTSGVLRFF
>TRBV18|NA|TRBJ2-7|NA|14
TGTGCCAGCTCACCACCGACAAAGGGGCGCGAGCAGTACTTC
CASSPPTKGREQYF
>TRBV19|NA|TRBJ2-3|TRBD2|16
TGTGCCAGTAGTTCACGACAAGCGGGACTCACAGATACGCAGTATTTT
CASSSRQAGLTDTQYF
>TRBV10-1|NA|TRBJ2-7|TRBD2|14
TGCGCCAGCAGCACCGGGAGGATGGCCTACGAGCAGTACTTC
CASSTGRMAYEQYF
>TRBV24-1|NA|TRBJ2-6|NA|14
TGTGCCACCACCCGGGGATCTGGGGCCAACGTCCTGACTTTC
CATTRGSGANVLTF
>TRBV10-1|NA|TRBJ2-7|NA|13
TGCGCCAGCAGTGGACAGTACTCCTACGAGCAGTACTTC
CASSGQYSYEQYF
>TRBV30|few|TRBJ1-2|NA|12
TGTGCCTGGTGGACAAGTATCTATGGCTACACCTTC
CAWWTSIYGYTF
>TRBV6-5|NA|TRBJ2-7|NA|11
TGTGCCAGCGACGGCGGCTACGAGCAGTACTTC
CASDGGYEQYF